These T cell receptor beta chains were read from a single sample in a study of technical replicates of blood from four donors. Clones were read by immunoSEQ multiplex PCR, and TCRdb kept only the in-frame ones, dropping some. The table lists roughly 90,000 clones, less than 95% of them singletons. Material: T cells isolated from PBMCs. The source of these receptors is a human donor in good health. Each CDR3 is given with its conserved first and last residue. D genes are given only for firm matches. Where a row states a size, it is once, few, many or the class of an expanded clone; other rows omit it.

D,V,J,size,DNA,CDR3
TRBD2,TRBV19,TRBJ2-1,.,TGTGCCAGTAGTGATAGCGGGACGACCCACGAGTTCTTC,CASSDSGTTHEFF
TRBD2,TRBV5-1,TRBJ2-7,.,TGCGCCAGCAGCTTGGGGGGGACTAGCGGGCCCTACGAGCAGTACTTC,CASSLGGTSGPYEQYF
.,TRBV5-1,TRBJ1-1,.,TGCGCCAGCAGCTTGCAGGCGGCAAGGGGCAACACTGAAGCTTTCTTT,CASSLQAARGNTEAFF
.,TRBV21-1,TRBJ1-2,.,TGTGCCAGCAGCAAAGCCGGGACAGGTCTCAACTATGGCTACACCTTC,CASSKAGTGLNYGYTF
TRBD1,TRBV6-6,TRBJ1-5,.,TGTGCCAGCAGACGGGACAGGGGCAATCAGCCCCAGCATTTT,CASRRDRGNQPQHF
.,TRBV7-9,TRBJ1-4,.,TGTGCCACCTCGGCGGGGCTAGTAACTAATGAAAAACTGTTTTTT,CATSAGLVTNEKLFF
.,TRBV2,TRBJ2-7,once,TGTGCCGGTAGACAGGCGTCCTACGAGCAGTACTTC,CAGRQASYEQYF
TRBD2,TRBV29-1,TRBJ2-7,.,TGCAGCGTTGAAGAGGGGGGGTTGTACGAGCAGTACTTC,CSVEEGGLYEQYF
TRBD2,TRBV7-2,TRBJ2-1,.,TGTGCCAGCAGACGGACTAGCGGGACCTACAATGAGCAGTTCTTC,CASRRTSGTYNEQFF
.,TRBV4-2,TRBJ1-1,few,TGTGCCAGCAGCCAAGGACGGGACGGGGGGACTGAAGCTTTCTTT,CASSQGRDGGTEAFF
TRBD1,TRBV5-4,TRBJ2-3,.,TGTGCCAGCAGCTCCAACCCACCGTCGGACAGGGGGCGCGCGGATACGCAGTATTTT,CASSSNPPSDRGRADTQYF
TRBD2,TRBV5-1,TRBJ2-7,.,TGCGCCAGCAGTAGCGGGAGGGCCGGGGAGCAGTACTTC,CASSSGRAGEQYF
.,TRBV4-1,TRBJ2-7,.,TGCGCCAGCAGCCAAGCGGCGGGAACCTACGAGCAGTACTTC,CASSQAAGTYEQYF
.,TRBV5-4,TRBJ2-5,.,TGTGCCAGCAGCTTGGTTGGGCACCAAGAGACCCAGTACTTC,CASSLVGHQETQYF
.,TRBV5-1,TRBJ2-1,.,TGCGCCAGCAGCTTGGGGAAACAGGGTTCCCCGTTCTTC,CASSLGKQGSPFF
TRBD1,TRBV25-1,TRBJ1-1,.,TGTGCCAGTTACAGGGGAATCATGAACACTGAAGCTTTCTTT,CASYRGIMNTEAFF
.,TRBV19,TRBJ1-2,.,TGTGCCAGTACCCCCACGGGTAATGGCTACACCTTC,CASTPTGNGYTF
.,TRBV28,TRBJ2-2,.,TGTGCCAGCAGTTCCATCCCACTCATGGCCGGGGAGCTGTTTTTT,CASSSIPLMAGELFF
TRBD1,TRBV6-6,TRBJ2-1,few,TGTGCCAGCAGTGATGGGACAGGGGGGCACAATGAGCAGTTCTTC,CASSDGTGGHNEQFF
.,TRBV4-2,TRBJ2-2,.,TGTGCCAGCAGCCTCCTCGGGCGGGGCATCACCGGGGAGCTGTTTTTT,CASSLLGRGITGELFF
TRBD1,TRBV27,TRBJ1-1,.,TGTGCCAGCAGTTTATTGGGGACAGGGACGACTCTGGAGGAAGCTTTCTTT,CASSLLGTGTTLEEAFF
.,TRBV4-1,TRBJ1-1,.,TGCGCCAGCAGCCAAGATCGGAGGGCCCGGAGCACTGAAGCTTTCTTT,CASSQDRRARSTEAFF
.,TRBV2,TRBJ2-3,.,TGTGCCAGCAGTAGAGACTCTAGGAATACGCAGTATTTT,CASSRDSRNTQYF
TRBD2,TRBV27,TRBJ2-3,.,TGTGCCAGCAGTTACGGCGCGGGGGGTCCCCCAGATACGCAGTATTTT,CASSYGAGGPPDTQYF
.,TRBV19,TRBJ2-1,.,TGTGCCTCCCAAAGTCACCGGGAGCAGTTCTTC,CASQSHREQFF
.,TRBV10-2,TRBJ1-4,.,TGCGCCAGCAGTGAGTCGAGTGGCGGCGGTAGTGAAAAACTGTTTTTT,CASSESSGGGSEKLFF
.,TRBV11-2,TRBJ1-1,.,TGTGCCAGCAGCCCTACAGGGCAAGGTCCTGAAGCTTTCTTT,CASSPTGQGPEAFF
TRBD1,TRBV6-5,TRBJ1-1,.,TGTGCCAGCAGTTTGGGACAGGGCCGGCCAGCTTTCTTT,CASSLGQGRPAFF
.,TRBV2,TRBJ2-7,.,TGTGCCAGCAGTTCCGGCCGGGTTGGCTACGAGCAGTACTTC,CASSSGRVGYEQYF
.,TRBV6-1,TRBJ1-1,.,TGTGCCAGCAGTGAAGTGACAGCACCTGAAGCTTTCTTT,CASSEVTAPEAFF
.,TRBV9,TRBJ1-2,.,TGTGCCAGCAGGGCAGGGGATTCTGGCTACACCTTC,CASRAGDSGYTF
TRBD2,TRBV4-1,TRBJ2-6,few,TGCGCCAGCAGCCCGACTAGCGGGAGGCTTCTCCTCTGGGCTGGGGCCAACGTCCTGACTTTC,CASSPTSGRLLLWAGANVLTF
.,TRBV7-9,TRBJ1-4,.,TGTGCCAGCAGCTTAGTGATAGACAGCCAAAATGAAAAACTGTTTTTT,CASSLVIDSQNEKLFF
TRBD1,TRBV25-1,TRBJ1-1,.,TGTGCCAGCAGGACAGGGGGGAACACTGAAGCTTTCTTT,CASRTGGNTEAFF
TRBD1,TRBV28,TRBJ2-6,.,TGTGCCAGCAGACACGTACCTATCCGGGACAGGGGCTCTGGGGCCAACGTCCTGACTTTC,CASRHVPIRDRGSGANVLTF
TRBD2,TRBV9,TRBJ2-1,once,TGTGCCAGCAGCGTTTACCCTAGCGGGAGGAATGATTACAATGAGCAGTTCTTC,CASSVYPSGRNDYNEQFF
TRBD1,TRBV19,TRBJ1-5,.,TGTGCCAGTAGTCCGGGGACAGGGGTGGAAGAGCAGCCCCAGCATTTT,CASSPGTGVEEQPQHF
TRBD1,TRBV30,TRBJ1-1,.,TGTGCCTGGAGTGCCCGGTGGGACAGGGGGCTCGAAGCTTTCTTT,CAWSARWDRGLEAFF
TRBD1,TRBV5-4,TRBJ1-2,.,TGTGCCAGCAGCTTGGCGGGACAGGGGGCGTACGGCTACACCTTC,CASSLAGQGAYGYTF
.,TRBV27,TRBJ1-5,.,TGTGCCAGCAGTTTACAGGGCTATCAGCCCCAGCATTTT,CASSLQGYQPQHF